A single sample is the source of the 29 T cell receptor beta chains below, sequenced in a study of shared clonotypes between healthy human individuals. Profiling relied on immunoSEQ multiplex PCR, and the TCRdb table lists in-frame clones only, not all of them. The sample has a few million clones; roughly 92% are singletons. Material: naive CD4+ T cells from PBMCs. Subset meaning: CD45RA+ positively selected. The receptors were gathered from a man aged 18-30 years in good health. Some clones in this sample may be carry-over from other donors' samples.

The chain recombines TRBV5-4 with TRBJ2-1; TRBD2 matches 8 bases. This CDR3 region has 16 residues. The junction had 4 bases not matched to a gene; V was cut back by 0 bases and J by 2 bases. Per the germline V gene, CDR1 is SGHNT and CDR2 is YYREEE (reference sequence). The CDR3 loop reads CASSLGLSGTYNEQFF. CDR3 in DNA: TGTGCCAGCAGCTTGGGACTTAGCGGGACCTACAATGAGCAGTTCTTC.

The V gene is TRBV29-1, the J gene TRBJ1-1; D gene ambiguous. Germline loops: CDR1 SQVTM, CDR2 ANQGSEA. This CDR3 is built from 13 residues. V was pared by 5 bases and J by 0 bases, with 10 bases between. The CDR3 spells CSVLKALNTEAFF. Here the CDR3 DNA reads TGCAGCGTTTTGAAGGCTTTGAACACTGAAGCTTTCTTT.

This chain links TRBV27 with TRBJ1-1, with TRBD1 as a possible D gene (6 bases). V was trimmed by 8 bases and J by 10 bases, leaving 20 bases between them. Germline CDR1 is MNHEY and CDR2 is SMNVEV (reference sequence). CDR3 size: 13 residues. The CDR3 bases are TGTGCCAGCCGAAACGGGGGCTCGATCGGAGCTTTCTTT. Its protein is CASRNGGSIGAFF.

The V call is TRBV18, the J call TRBJ1-4; D is ambiguous. The germline V and J ends were trimmed by 2 bases and 1 base, with 20 bases remaining between them. The length of the CDR3 is 19 residues. CDR1 is KGHSH, CDR2 LQKENI, per germline. The CDR3 sequence: CASSPTSAMLGVTNEKLFF. The CDR3 nucleotides read TGTGCCAGCTCACCAACTTCTGCCATGCTTGGGGTAACTAATGAAAAACTGTTTTTT.

This chain connects TRBV5-4 to TRBJ2-7; D gene unclear. V was cut by 1 base and J by 1 base, with 12 bases left in between. CDR1 is SGHNT and CDR2 is YYREEE in the germline V gene (reference sequence). This CDR3 region has 15 residues. DNA of the CDR3: TGTGCCAGCAGCTTGTTTGCCGTCACTTCCTACGAGCAGTACTTC. Its translation: CASSLFAVTSYEQYF.

Remarks on this clone: Other DNA variants within this sample encode the same CDR3. The chain has TRBV19 and TRBJ1-2; D is undetermined. Germline V gene sequence: CDR1 LNHDA, CDR2 SQIVND (reference sequence). Between the trimmed V and J ends, which lost 2 bases and 2 bases, there was a span of 6 bases. CDR3 length: 13 amino acids. The CDR3 loop is CASSIQGNYGYTF. Written as DNA, the CDR3 is TGTGCCAGTAGTATACAAGGAAACTATGGCTACACCTTC.

The chain couples TRBV6-1 to TRBJ1-3; 8 bases align to TRBD1. The germline gives CDR1 MNHNS, CDR2 SASEGT. V lost 4 bases, J lost 4 bases, and 3 bases stayed unmatched. This CDR3 spans 14 amino acids. Written as DNA, the CDR3 is TGTGCCAGCAGTGTGGACAGGGCAGGAAACACCATATATTTT. Protein: CASSVDRAGNTIYF.

The V call is TRBV30, the J call TRBJ2-7; TRBD2 is a possible D gene (6 bases). Germline-derived CDR1 and CDR2 are GTSNPN and SVGIG (reference sequence). The CDR3 length is 14 residues. V lost 0 bases to trimming and J lost 6 bases, with 15 bases between them. The CDR3 region has the DNA TGTGCCTGGAGTGTACGCGGGGATGGGACCGAGCAGTACTTC. It specifies CAWSVRGDGTEQYF.

The chain recombines TRBV9 with TRBJ2-3; D remains ambiguous. The V gene lost 1 base and the J gene lost 0 bases, with 6 bases spanning the gap. The germline V gene encodes CDR1 SGDLS and CDR2 YYNGEE. The CDR3 totals 14 residues. The CDR3 here is CASSVSLSTDTQYF. The CDR3 coding sequence is TGTGCCAGCAGCGTATCACTTAGCACAGATACGCAGTATTTT.

The CDR3, as DNA: TGTGCCACCAGCAGAGATCCAGGACTGGTGTACGAGCAGTACTTC. This codes for CATSRDPGLVYEQYF. The genes are TRBV15 and TRBJ2-7; weak D call: TRBD2 (5 bases). The CDR3 has 15 amino acids. V shed 0 bases and J shed 4 bases, with 13 bases lying between them. The germline V gene encodes CDR1 LNHNV and CDR2 YYDKDF (reference sequence).

The rearrangement links TRBV30 to TRBJ1-1; 7 bases are shared with TRBD1. The ends lost 2 bases at V and 1 base at J; junction bases unmatched: 10. The CDR3 spans 16 residues. CDR1 is GTSNPN, CDR2 SVGIG, per germline (reference sequence). CDR3 DNA: TGTGCCTGGAGTCCGGGGCGGACAGGAGCGAACACTGAAGCTTTCTTT. It encodes CAWSPGRTGANTEAFF.

This clone was recorded once. The rearrangement links TRBV19 to TRBJ1-3; 8 bases fit TRBD1. The V gene end was trimmed by 8 bases and the J gene end by 3 bases; junction bases not matched to a gene: 9. The CDR3 runs 15 residues. Looked up from germline, CDR1 is LNHDA and CDR2 is SQIVND (reference sequence). CDR3 sequence: CASAQGALGGNTIYF. The DNA for the CDR3 is TGTGCCAGTGCTCAGGGGGCGCTGGGTGGAAACACCATATATTTT.

The gene calls are TRBV7-8 and TRBJ2-3; D not certain. The CDR3 covers 15 residues. V lost 5 bases, J lost 4 bases, and 16 bases lay in between. From germline, CDR1 is SGHVS and CDR2 FQNEAQ. CDR3 residues: CASSEIPGLPDTQYF. The CDR3 nucleotides read TGTGCCAGCAGCGAAATCCCGGGCTTGCCAGATACGCAGTATTTT.

The chain recombines TRBV2 with TRBJ1-1; D is uncertain. The CDR3 runs to 16 residues. V shed 6 bases and J shed 4 bases, with 21 bases lying between them. Germline CDR1 and CDR2: SNHLY and FYNNEI. The CDR3 here is CASRKFSRLGSTEAFF. The CDR3 DNA reads as TGTGCCAGCAGGAAATTTTCCCGTTTGGGGAGCACTGAAGCTTTCTTT.

The rearrangement uses TRBV4-1 and TRBJ1-2; possibly TRBD1 for D (5 bases). The CDR3 totals 14 residues. With 4 bases removed from V and 2 bases from J, the gap between germline ends came to 11 bases. Looked up from germline, CDR1 is MGHRA and CDR2 is YSYEKL. DNA for the CDR3: TGCGCCAGCAGCCTGCTGACAGCAAACTATGGCTACACCTTC. Translating gives CASSLLTANYGYTF.

The chain is built from TRBV2 and TRBJ1-2; D may be TRBD1 (5 bases). The CDR3 runs 15 residues. The germline gives CDR1 SNHLY, CDR2 FYNNEI. The V end was cut by 1 base, the J end by 0 bases, with 9 bases between. CDR3 sequence reads: CASSEEGRTNYGYTF. For the CDR3, the DNA is TGTGCCAGCAGTGAAGAGGGGCGAACTAACTATGGCTACACCTTC.

V is TRBV7-2 and J is TRBJ2-7; D gene unclear. Germline V lookup: CDR1 SGHTA, CDR2 FQGNSA. This CDR3 region has 13 residues. V lost 5 bases and J lost 6, with 14 bases in between. The CDR3 here is CASSPPGPLEQYF. The CDR3 coding sequence is TGTGCCAGCAGCCCCCCCGGGCCCCTCGAGCAGTACTTC. Looking up the rest from reference TRBV7-2 and TRBJ2-7 gives the full variable domain: GAGVSQSPSNKVTEKGKDVELRCDPISGHTALYWYRQSLGQGLEFLIYFQGNSAPDKSGLPSDRFSAERTGGSVSTLTIQRTQQEDSAVYLCASSPPGPLEQYFGPGTRLTVT.

In its sample, this clone was seen once. The chain couples TRBV19 to TRBJ1-3; a weak D match, TRBD1 (6 bases). The CDR3 loop spans 17 amino acids. Germline V gene sequence: CDR1 LNHDA, CDR2 SQIVND (reference sequence). V was pared by 9 bases and J by 4 bases, with 25 bases between. CDR3 residues: CASLDRDTRPGGNTIYF. Here the CDR3 DNA reads TGTGCCAGCCTAGACCGGGACACCCGGCCAGGGGGAAACACCATATATTTT.

The genes are TRBV15 and TRBJ2-2; 8 nucleotides agree with TRBD1. Losses at the gene ends were 0 bases for V and 7 bases for J; bases not matched to a gene: 7. The germline V gene encodes CDR1 LNHNV and CDR2 YYDKDF (reference sequence). CDR3 length equals 16 residues. CDR3 sequence reads: CATSRDLQGAGGELFF. CDR3 nucleotides: TGTGCCACCAGCAGAGATCTCCAGGGGGCGGGCGGGGAGCTGTTTTTT.

The V call is TRBV7-9, the J call TRBJ2-5; D unresolved. The CDR3 consists of 15 residues. Germline CDR1 is SEHNR and CDR2 is FQNEAQ (reference sequence). Trimming took off 5 bases at V and 5 bases at J, with 18 bases between the two ends. The CDR3 reads CASSPRTGLEETQYF. CDR3 DNA: TGTGCCAGCAGCCCCCGGACGGGTTTAGAGGAGACCCAGTACTTC. The full variable domain, completed using reference TRBV7-9 and TRBJ2-5, is DTGVSQNPRHKITKRGQNVTFRCDPISEHNRLYWYRQTLGQGPEFLTYFQNEAQLEKSRLLSDRFSAERPKGSFSTLEIQRTEQGDSAMYLCASSPRTGLEETQYFGPGTRLLVL.

This chain uses TRBV9 with TRBJ2-1; the D is unclear. Trimming cost V 0 bases and J 4 bases, with 11 bases left between them. This CDR3 spans 15 amino acids. CDR1 SGDLS and CDR2 YYNGEE come from the germline V gene. The CDR3: CASSVGIPLYNEQFF. Written as DNA, the CDR3 is TGTGCCAGCAGCGTAGGTATCCCCCTTTACAATGAGCAGTTCTTC.

The chain employs TRBV5-6 and TRBJ1-3; 8 bases are shared with TRBD1. The CDR3 extends over 15 amino acids. CDR1 and CDR2 (germline): SGHDT, YYEEEE. V shed 4 bases, J shed 0 bases, and the junction held 3 bases outside the gene matches. CDR3 DNA: TGTGCCAGCAGCGTGGACAGGGCCTCTGGAAACACCATATATTTT. This gives the protein CASSVDRASGNTIYF.

About this clone itself: The same CDR3 arises from other DNA sequences in this sample as well. The chain employs TRBV11-3 and TRBJ2-1, with TRBD2 identical over 11 bases. J was trimmed by 4 bases and V by 1 base; bases with no gene match: 0. The CDR3 is made up of 15 amino acids. From germline, CDR1 is SGHNT and CDR2 YENEEA. CDR3 sequence: CASSLGTSGYNEQFF. The CDR3, as DNA: TGTGCCAGCAGCTTAGGGACTAGCGGGTACAATGAGCAGTTCTTC.

The rearrangement joins TRBV28 to TRBJ2-4, with no clear D. Germline assignment: CDR1 MDHEN and CDR2 SYDVKM. Trimming cost V 2 bases and J 0 bases, with 5 bases left between them. The CDR3 loop spans 14 amino acids. This CDR3 is CASSLNGAKNIQYF. Here the CDR3 DNA reads TGTGCCAGCAGTTTAAATGGAGCCAAAAACATTCAGTACTTC.

This rearrangement joins TRBV9 to TRBJ2-1, with D possibly being TRBD2 (6 bases). Germline V lookup: CDR1 SGDLS, CDR2 YYNGEE. The CDR3 sequence is 13 residues long. Between the trimmed V and J ends, which lost 0 bases and 13 bases, there was a span of 14 bases. This CDR3 reads CASSVGVGSPQFF. The DNA of the CDR3 is TGTGCCAGCAGCGTAGGAGTCGGGAGCCCACAGTTCTTC.

J is TRBJ2-1 and V is TRBV5-6; D is unresolved. The CDR3 spans 13 residues. Germline assignment: CDR1 SGHDT and CDR2 YYEEEE. The V and J ends lost 3 bases and 9 bases respectively, with 13 bases between them. This CDR3 reads CASSSRNLVEQFF. In DNA form, the CDR3 reads TGTGCCAGCAGCTCACGTAACCTAGTTGAGCAGTTCTTC.

This clone was recorded only once. This sequence joins TRBV7-9 and TRBJ2-3; TRBD1 matches at 7 bases. CDR1 and CDR2 (germline): SEHNR, FQNEAQ (reference sequence). This CDR3 region has 17 residues. V lost 5 bases, J lost 0 bases, and 11 bases stayed unmatched. The CDR3 protein is CASSPLRPTGSTDTQYF. The CDR3 DNA follows: TGTGCCAGCAGCCCCCTCCGCCCGACAGGGAGCACAGATACGCAGTATTTT.

V and J are TRBV5-8 and TRBJ2-1; 12 positions match TRBD2. There are 15 residues in the CDR3. The germline V gene encodes CDR1 SGHTS and CDR2 YDEGEE. Trimming cost V 4 bases and J 9 bases; bases outside gene matches: 8. DNA for the CDR3: TGTGCCAGCAGCGGACTAGCGGGACAGTGGGGTGAGCAGTTCTTC. Translated: CASSGLAGQWGEQFF.

The chain links TRBV19 to TRBJ2-3, with D perhaps given as TRBD1 or TRBD2 (5 bases each). CDR1 is LNHDA and CDR2 is SQIVND in the germline V gene (reference sequence). V was pared by 0 bases and J by 2 bases, with 12 bases between. The CDR3 sequence is 16 residues long. Here the CDR3 DNA reads TGTGCCAGTAGTATAGAGCCAGGGAGTTCCACAGATACGCAGTATTTT. It is translated as CASSIEPGSSTDTQYF.